This paragraph covers one TCR beta chain sequence. The target antigen is unknown. With 7 bases removed from V and 4 bases from J, the gap between germline ends came to 13 bases. This CDR3 has 14 residues. Germline V gene sequence: CDR1 MNHEY, CDR2 SMNVEV (reference sequence). The entry originates in a study of OX40 agonist ivuxolimab in advanced cancers. Overall study: Head and neck, renal cell, melanoma or hepatocellular carcinoma were the cancers that dose-escalation patients had. Study outcomes and limitations: There was clonal expansion of CD4+ and CD8+ blood T cells by week 6 at 0.1 to 3.0 mg/kg.

Anyone with autoimmune disease history or systemic immunosuppression was excluded. Clones were read by immunoSEQ multiplex PCR, and TCRdb kept only the in-frame ones, dropping some. In the table there are over 15,000 clones, roughly four fifths of which are singletons. This chain uses TRBV27 with TRBJ2-2, with D tentatively TRBD2 (5 bases). Specimen: CD4+ or CD8+ T cells sorted from blood, collected in a trial of the OX40 agonist ivuxolimab. The TCR comes from an adult with an advanced solid tumor such as melanoma, head and neck, liver or kidney cancer. CDR3 DNA: TGTGCCAGCAACCGGGGAGTGGGCACCGGGGAGCTGTTTTTT. This gives the protein CASNRGVGTGELFF.